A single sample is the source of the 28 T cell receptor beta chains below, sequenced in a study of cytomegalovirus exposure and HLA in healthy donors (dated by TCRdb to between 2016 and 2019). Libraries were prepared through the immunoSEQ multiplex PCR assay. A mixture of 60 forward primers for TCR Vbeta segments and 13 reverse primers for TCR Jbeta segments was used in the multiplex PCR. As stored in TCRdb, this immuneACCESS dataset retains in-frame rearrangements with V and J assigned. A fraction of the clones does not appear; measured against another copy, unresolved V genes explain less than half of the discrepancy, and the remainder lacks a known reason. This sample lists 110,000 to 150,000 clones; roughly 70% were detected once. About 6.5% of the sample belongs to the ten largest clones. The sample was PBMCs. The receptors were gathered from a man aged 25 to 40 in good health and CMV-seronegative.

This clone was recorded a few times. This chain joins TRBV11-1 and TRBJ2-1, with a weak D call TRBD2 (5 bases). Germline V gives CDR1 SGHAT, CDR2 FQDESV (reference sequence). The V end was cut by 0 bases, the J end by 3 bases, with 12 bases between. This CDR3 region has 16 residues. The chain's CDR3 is CASSLAGLAVYNEQFF. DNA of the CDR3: TGTGCCAGCAGCTTAGCCGGGCTAGCAGTCTACAATGAGCAGTTCTTC.

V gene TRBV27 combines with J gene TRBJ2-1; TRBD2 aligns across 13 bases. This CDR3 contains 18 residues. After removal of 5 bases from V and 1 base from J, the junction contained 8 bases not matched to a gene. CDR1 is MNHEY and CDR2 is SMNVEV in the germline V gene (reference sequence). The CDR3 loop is CASSPWTSGGPSYNEQFF. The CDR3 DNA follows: TGTGCCAGCAGTCCCTGGACTAGCGGGGGCCCTTCCTACAATGAGCAGTTCTTC.

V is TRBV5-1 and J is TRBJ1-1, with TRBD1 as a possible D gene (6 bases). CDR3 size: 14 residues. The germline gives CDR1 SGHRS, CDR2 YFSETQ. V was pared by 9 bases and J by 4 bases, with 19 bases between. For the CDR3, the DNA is TGCGCCACCAACCCGAGGGGGGGAGGCACTGAAGCTTTCTTT. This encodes CATNPRGGGTEAFF. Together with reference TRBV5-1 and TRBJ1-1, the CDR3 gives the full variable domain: KAGVTQTPRYLIKTRGQQVTLSCSPISGHRSVSWYQQTPGQGLQFLFEYFSETQRNKGNFPGRFSGRQFSNSRSEMNVSTLELGDSALYLCATNPRGGGTEAFFGQGTRLTVV.

The CDR3 region is CASSQGEIAVSYEQYF. CDR3 sequence (DNA): TGCGCCAGCAGCCAAGGTGAAATAGCGGTGTCCTACGAGCAGTACTTC. The rearrangement joins TRBV4-1 to TRBJ2-5; D is possibly TRBD2 (6 bases). The J call is in doubt because the DNA end fits TRBJ2-7 better. The CDR3 has 16 amino acids. Germline V gene data show CDR1 as MGHRA and CDR2 as YSYEKL.

The chain's CDR3 is CASSRGTGSENEQFF. For the CDR3, the DNA is TGTGCCAGCTCACGTGGGACAGGGTCGGAGAATGAGCAGTTCTTC. The rearrangement uses TRBV18 and TRBJ2-1, with TRBD1 identical over 9 bases. V lost 4 bases to trimming and J lost 7 bases; unmatched junction nucleotides: 8. The CDR3 consists of 15 residues. CDR1 and CDR2 (germline): KGHSH, LQKENI.

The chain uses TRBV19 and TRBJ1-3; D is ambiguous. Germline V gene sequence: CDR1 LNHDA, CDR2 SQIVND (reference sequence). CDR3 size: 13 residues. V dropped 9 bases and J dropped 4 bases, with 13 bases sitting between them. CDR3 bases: TGTGCCAGCCCAGACATTTACGGAAACACCATATATTTT. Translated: CASPDIYGNTIYF. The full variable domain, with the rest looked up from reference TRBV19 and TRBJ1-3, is DGGITQSPKYLFRKEGQNVTLSCEQNLNHDAMYWYRQDPGQGLRLIYYSQIVNDFQKGDIAEGYSVSREKKESFPLTVTSAQKNPTAFYLCASPDIYGNTIYFGEGSWLTVV.

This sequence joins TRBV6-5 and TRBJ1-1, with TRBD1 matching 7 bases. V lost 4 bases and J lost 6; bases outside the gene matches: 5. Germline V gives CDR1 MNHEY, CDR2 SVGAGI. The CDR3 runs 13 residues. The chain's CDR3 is CASSSSGTAEAFF. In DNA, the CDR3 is TGTGCCAGCAGTTCGTCCGGGACAGCTGAAGCTTTCTTT.

This CDR3 is CASSLPGHQPQHF. CDR3 coding DNA: TGTGCCAGCAGTTTACCGGGTCATCAGCCCCAGCATTTT. The J gene is TRBJ1-5, the V gene TRBV28, with D unclear. CDR3 length: 13 residues. V was trimmed by 2 bases and J by 5 bases, leaving 7 bases between them. CDR1 is MDHEN, CDR2 SYDVKM, per germline.

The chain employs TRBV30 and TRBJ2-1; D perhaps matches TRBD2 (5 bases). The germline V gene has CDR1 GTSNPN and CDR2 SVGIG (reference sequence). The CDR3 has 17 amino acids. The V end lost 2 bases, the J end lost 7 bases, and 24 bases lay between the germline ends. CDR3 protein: CAWSSTESGGFENEQFF. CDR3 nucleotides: TGTGCCTGGAGTTCGACCGAAAGCGGCGGCTTTGAGAATGAGCAGTTCTTC.

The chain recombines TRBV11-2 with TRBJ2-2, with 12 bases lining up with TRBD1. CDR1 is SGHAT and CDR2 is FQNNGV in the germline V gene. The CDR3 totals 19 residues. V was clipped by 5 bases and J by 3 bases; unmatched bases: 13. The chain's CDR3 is CASSPIKRGTGGDTGELFF. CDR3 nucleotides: TGTGCCAGCAGCCCGATCAAGCGGGGGACAGGGGGCGACACCGGGGAGCTGTTTTTT. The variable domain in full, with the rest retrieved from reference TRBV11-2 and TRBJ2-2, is EAGVAQSPRYKIIEKRQSVAFWCNPISGHATLYWYQQILGQGPKLLIQFQNNGVVDDSQLPKDRFSAERLKGVDSTLKIQPAKLEDSAVYLCASSPIKRGTGGDTGELFFGEGSRLTVL.

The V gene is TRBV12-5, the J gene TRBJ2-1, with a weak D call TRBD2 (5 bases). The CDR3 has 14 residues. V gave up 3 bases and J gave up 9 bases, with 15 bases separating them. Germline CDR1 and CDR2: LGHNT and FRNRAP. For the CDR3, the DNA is TGTGCTAGTGGTTTATCGGTGGGAGTGAGTGAGCAGTTCTTC. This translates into CASGLSVGVSEQFF. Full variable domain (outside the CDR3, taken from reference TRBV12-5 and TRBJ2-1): DARVTQTPRHKVTEMGQEVTMRCQPILGHNTVFWYRQTMMQGLELLAYFRNRAPLDDSGMPKDRFSAEMPDATLATLKIQPSEPRDSAVYFCASGLSVGVSEQFFGPGTRLTVL.

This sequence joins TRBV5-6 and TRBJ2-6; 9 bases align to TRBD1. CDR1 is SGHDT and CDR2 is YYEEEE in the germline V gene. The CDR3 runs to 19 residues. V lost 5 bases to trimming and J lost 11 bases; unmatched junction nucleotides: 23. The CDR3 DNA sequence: TGTGCCAGCAGACCTGGCCCCTTGAGGACAGGGGTTGGCGATCACGTCCTGACTTTC. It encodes CASRPGPLRTGVGDHVLTF.

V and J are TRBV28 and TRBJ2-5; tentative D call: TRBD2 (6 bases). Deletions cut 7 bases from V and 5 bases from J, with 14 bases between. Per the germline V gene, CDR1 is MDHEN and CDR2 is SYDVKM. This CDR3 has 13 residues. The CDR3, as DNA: TGTGCCAGCAAAGGGACTTGGGGGGAGACCCAGTACTTC. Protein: CASKGTWGETQYF. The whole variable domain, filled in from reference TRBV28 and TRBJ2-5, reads DVKVTQSSRYLVKRTGEKVFLECVQDMDHENMFWYRQDPGLGLRLIYFSYDVKMKEKGDIPEGYSVSREKKERFSLILESASTNQTSMYLCASKGTWGETQYFGPGTRLLVL.

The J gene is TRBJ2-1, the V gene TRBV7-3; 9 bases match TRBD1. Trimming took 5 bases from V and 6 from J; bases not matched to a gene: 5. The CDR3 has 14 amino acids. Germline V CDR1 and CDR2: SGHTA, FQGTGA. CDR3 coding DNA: TGTGCCAGCAGCCCCGGGACAGGGAGCAATGAGCAGTTCTTC. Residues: CASSPGTGSNEQFF. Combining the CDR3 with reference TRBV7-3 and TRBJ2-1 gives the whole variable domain GAGVSQTPSNKVTEKGKYVELRCDPISGHTALYWYRQSLGQGPEFLIYFQGTGAADDSGLPNDRFFAVRPEGSVSTLKIQRTERGDSAVYLCASSPGTGSNEQFFGPGTRLTVL.

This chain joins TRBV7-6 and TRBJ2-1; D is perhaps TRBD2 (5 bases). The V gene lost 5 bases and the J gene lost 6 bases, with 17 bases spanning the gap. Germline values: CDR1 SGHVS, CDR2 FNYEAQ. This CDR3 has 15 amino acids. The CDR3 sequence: CASSRLSLAGNEQFF. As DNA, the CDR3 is TGTGCCAGCAGCCGACTGAGTCTGGCGGGCAATGAGCAGTTCTTC.

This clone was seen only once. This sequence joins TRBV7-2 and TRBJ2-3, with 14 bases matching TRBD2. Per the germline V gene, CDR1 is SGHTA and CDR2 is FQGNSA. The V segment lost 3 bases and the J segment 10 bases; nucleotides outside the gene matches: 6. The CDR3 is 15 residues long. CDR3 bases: TGTGCCAGCAGCTTGACTAGCGGGGGGGCCACGGCGCAGTATTTT. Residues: CASSLTSGGATAQYF.

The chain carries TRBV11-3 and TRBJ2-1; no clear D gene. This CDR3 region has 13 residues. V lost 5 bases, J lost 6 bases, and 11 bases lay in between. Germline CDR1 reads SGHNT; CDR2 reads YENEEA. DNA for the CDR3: TGTGCCAGCAGCCTGTCTGGCATCAATGAGCAGTTCTTC. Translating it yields CASSLSGINEQFF. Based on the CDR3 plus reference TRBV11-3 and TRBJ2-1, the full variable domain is EAGVVQSPRYKIIEKKQPVAFWCNPISGHNTLYWYLQNLGQGPELLIRYENEEAVDDSQLPKDRFSAERLKGVDSTLKIQPAELGDSAVYLCASSLSGINEQFFGPGTRLTVL.

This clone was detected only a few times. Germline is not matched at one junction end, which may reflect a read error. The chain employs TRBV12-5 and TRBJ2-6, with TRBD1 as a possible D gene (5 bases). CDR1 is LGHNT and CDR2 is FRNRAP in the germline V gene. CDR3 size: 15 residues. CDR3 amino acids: CASVRLQSGANGLTF. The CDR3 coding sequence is TGTGCTAGTGTTCGGCTCCAATCTGGGGCCAACGGCCTGACTTTC. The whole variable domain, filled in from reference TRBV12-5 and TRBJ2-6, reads DARVTQTPRHKVTEMGQEVTMRCQPILGHNTVFWYRQTMMQGLELLAYFRNRAPLDDSGMPKDRFSAEMPDATLATLKIQPSEPRDSAVYFCASVRLQSGANGLTFGAGSRLTVL.

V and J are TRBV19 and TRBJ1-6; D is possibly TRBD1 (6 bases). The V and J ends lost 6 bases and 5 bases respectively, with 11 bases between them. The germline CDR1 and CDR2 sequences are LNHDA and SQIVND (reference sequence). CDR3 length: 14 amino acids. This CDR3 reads CASRKGQDNSPLHF. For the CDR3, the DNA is TGTGCCAGTAGGAAGGGACAAGATAATTCACCCCTCCACTTT.

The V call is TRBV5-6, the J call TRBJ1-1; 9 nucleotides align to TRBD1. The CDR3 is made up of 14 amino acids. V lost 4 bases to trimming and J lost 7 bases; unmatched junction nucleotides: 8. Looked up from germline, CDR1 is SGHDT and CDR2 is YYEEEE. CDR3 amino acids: CASSQTGGRVEAFF. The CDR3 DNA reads TGTGCCAGCAGCCAAACAGGGGGCCGGGTTGAAGCTTTCTTT.

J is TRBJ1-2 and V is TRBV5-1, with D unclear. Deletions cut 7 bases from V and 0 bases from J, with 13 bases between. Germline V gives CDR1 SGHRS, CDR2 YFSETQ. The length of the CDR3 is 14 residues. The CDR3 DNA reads TGCGCCAGCGATCCTGGGAGCTCTAACTATGGCTACACCTTC. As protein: CASDPGSSNYGYTF.

CDR3: CASRPLNRDNQPQHF. DNA of the CDR3: TGTGCCAGCAGGCCTTTAAACAGGGACAATCAGCCCCAGCATTTT. The chain uses TRBV6-5 and TRBJ1-5; TRBD1 is a possible D gene (6 bases). Trimming took off 6 bases at V and 3 bases at J, with 15 bases between the two ends. CDR1 and CDR2 (germline): MNHEY, SVGAGI. CDR3 size: 15 residues.

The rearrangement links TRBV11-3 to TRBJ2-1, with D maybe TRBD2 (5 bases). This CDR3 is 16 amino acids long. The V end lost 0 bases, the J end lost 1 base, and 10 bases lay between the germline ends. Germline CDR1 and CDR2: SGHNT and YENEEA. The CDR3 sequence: CASSLDAGRSYNEQFF. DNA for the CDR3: TGTGCCAGCAGCTTAGATGCGGGTAGGTCCTACAATGAGCAGTTCTTC.

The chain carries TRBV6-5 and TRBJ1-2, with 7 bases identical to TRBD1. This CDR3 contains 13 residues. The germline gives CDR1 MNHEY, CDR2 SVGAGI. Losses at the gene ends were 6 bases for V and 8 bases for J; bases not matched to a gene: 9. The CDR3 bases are TGTGCCAGCAGATCACAGGGGATAGTCGGCTACACCTTC. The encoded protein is CASRSQGIVGYTF.

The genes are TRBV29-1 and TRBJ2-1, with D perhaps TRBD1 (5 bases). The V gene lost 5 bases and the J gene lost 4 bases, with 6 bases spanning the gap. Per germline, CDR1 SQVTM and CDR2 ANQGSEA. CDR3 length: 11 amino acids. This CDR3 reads CSVTGYNEQFF. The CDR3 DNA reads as TGCAGCGTTACAGGATACAATGAGCAGTTCTTC.

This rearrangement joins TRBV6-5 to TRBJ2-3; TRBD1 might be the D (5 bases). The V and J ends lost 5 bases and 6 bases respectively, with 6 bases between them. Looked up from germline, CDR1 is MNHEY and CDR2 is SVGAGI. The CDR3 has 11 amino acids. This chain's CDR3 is CASSRGDTQYF. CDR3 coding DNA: TGTGCCAGCAGTAGGGGCGATACGCAGTATTTT.

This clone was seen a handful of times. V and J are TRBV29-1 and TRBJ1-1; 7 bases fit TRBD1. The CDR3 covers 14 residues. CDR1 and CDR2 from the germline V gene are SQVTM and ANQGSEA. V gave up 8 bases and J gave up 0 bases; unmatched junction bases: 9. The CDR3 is CSINRGGVNTEAFF. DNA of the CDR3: TGCAGCATCAACAGGGGTGGCGTGAACACTGAAGCTTTCTTT.

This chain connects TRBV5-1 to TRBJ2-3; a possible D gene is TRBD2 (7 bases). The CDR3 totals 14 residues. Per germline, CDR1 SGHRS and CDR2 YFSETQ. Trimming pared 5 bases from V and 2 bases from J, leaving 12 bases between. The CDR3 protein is CASRGGVVTDTQYF. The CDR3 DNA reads TGCGCCAGCAGAGGGGGGGTAGTCACAGATACGCAGTATTTT.